This T cell receptor beta chain was obtained from a study of Ad26.COV2.S vaccination and SARS-CoV-2 variants. General study points: The breadth of spike-specific CD8+ and CD4+ T cell responses after vaccination was reportedly substantial.

This table comes from immunoSEQ multiplex PCR, and its TCRdb copy is limited to in-frame clones, with some not included. The sample holds about 440,000 clones, roughly 91% seen once. In the case of this clone: Antigen unknown.

Treatment defined: approximately 18 received Ad26.COV2.S at low or high dose, single or two shots; roughly five received placebo; per-sample allocation not given. It was on day 63 after the first vaccine or placebo injection that samples were taken. Germline lookup yields CDR1 SQVTM and CDR2 ANQGSEA. With 0 bases removed from V and 0 bases from J, the gap between germline ends came to 21 bases. CDR3 length equals 19 residues. This receptor was obtained from a person between 18 and 60 years old who received the Ad26.COV2.S COVID-19 vaccine or a placebo. Sequencing used peripheral blood, obtained in a trial of Ad26.COV2.S vaccine versus placebo. J is TRBJ1-3 and V is TRBV29-1; D is uncertain. In DNA, the CDR3 is TGCAGCGTTGAAGATCTCAGCCTTAGCGTAGTAAGCTCTGGAAACACCATATATTTT. Translating gives CSVEDLSLSVVSSGNTIYF.